Following are 22 T cell receptor beta chains from one sample sequenced in a study of a mutant IDH1 vaccine in newly diagnosed glioma. Documented time point: week 35, safety follow-up. The content of each vaccine dose was 300 ug of mutant IDH1 20-mer peptide, and topical imiquimod accompanied it. No antigen has been assigned to these receptors. Assay used: immunoSEQ multiplex PCR; TCRdb lists only in-frame clones, some missing. The repertoire includes about 32,000 clones, about four fifths of them detected once, and 3% to 4% sits in the top ten. The sequenced sample was PBMCs, obtained from a glioma patient whose treatment included an IDH1 peptide vaccine. All receptors come from a man aged 40-49 years with glioma. Some clones in this sample may be carry-over from other donors' samples.

This chain links TRBV7-2 with TRBJ2-1, with 8 positions matching TRBD2. This CDR3 region has 15 residues. The ends lost 2 bases at V and 5 bases at J; junction bases unmatched: 5. Germline loops: CDR1 SGHTA, CDR2 FQGNSA. CDR3 loop: CASSLRVAGHNEQFF. The CDR3 coding sequence is TGTGCCAGCAGCTTAAGGGTAGCGGGGCACAATGAGCAGTTCTTC.

The chain is built from TRBV6-4 and TRBJ2-7; 7 bases line up with TRBD1. With V trimmed by 7 bases and J by 2 bases, 8 bases remained unmatched. Germline V gene lookup returns CDR1 MRHNA and CDR2 SNTAGT. The CDR3 extends over 14 amino acids. CDR3: CASTDPGQTYEQYF. The CDR3 DNA reads as TGTGCCAGCACCGACCCGGGACAGACCTACGAGCAGTACTTC.

This chain links TRBV6-5 with TRBJ1-4; D not certain. CDR3 length: 14 amino acids. The ends were cut back, 2 bases at V and 4 bases at J, with 8 bases in the middle. Germline V gives CDR1 MNHEY, CDR2 SVGAGI. CDR3 sequence (DNA): TGTGCCAGCAGTTACGGGTCAGATAATGAAAAACTGTTTTTT. Protein: CASSYGSDNEKLFF.

This sequence joins TRBV19 and TRBJ2-1; TRBD2 is a possible D gene (5 bases). CDR3 length: 14 amino acids. CDR1 and CDR2 from the germline V gene are LNHDA and SQIVND (reference sequence). Trimming took off 0 bases at V and 5 bases at J, with 8 bases between the two ends. CDR3 sequence: CASSIDAEDNEQFF. For the CDR3, the DNA is TGTGCCAGTAGTATAGATGCGGAGGACAATGAGCAGTTCTTC.

The chain couples TRBV5-6 to TRBJ2-5, with D unresolved. Germline V CDR1 and CDR2: SGHDT, YYEEEE. The CDR3 length is 16 residues. The V gene lost 0 bases and the J gene lost 3 bases, with 15 bases spanning the gap. This CDR3 is CASSLGVGQEEETQYF. For the CDR3, the DNA is TGTGCCAGCAGCTTGGGCGTAGGGCAAGAGGAAGAGACCCAGTACTTC.

CDR3 DNA sequence: TGCGCCAGCAAAAAGACAGGACTTGCAACTAATGAAAAACTGTTTTTT. This translates into CASKKTGLATNEKLFF. This rearrangement joins TRBV5-1 to TRBJ1-4; D is perhaps TRBD1 (6 bases). Trimming removed 6 bases at V and 0 bases at J, with 15 bases between. The CDR3 consists of 16 residues. Germline V gives CDR1 SGHRS, CDR2 YFSETQ.

The chain joins TRBV10-3 to TRBJ1-1; 8 bases line up with TRBD1. Losses at the gene ends were 6 bases for V and 4 bases for J; bases not matched to a gene: 1. The V gene's germline CDR1 is ENHRY and CDR2 SYGVKD. This CDR3 has 12 residues. CDR3 DNA sequence: TGTGCCATCAGGGACAGGGTCACTGAAGCTTTCTTT. Translating it yields CAIRDRVTEAFF.

V gene TRBV5-1 combines with J gene TRBJ2-3; 7 bases align to TRBD2. The germline gives CDR1 SGHRS, CDR2 YFSETQ. This CDR3 comprises 16 residues. V lost 3 bases and J lost 2; bases outside the gene matches: 9. DNA of the CDR3: TGCGCCAGCAGCTCCGAGAGGCAGCGGGACACAGATACGCAGTATTTT. Protein product: CASSSERQRDTDTQYF.

V is TRBV11-2 and J is TRBJ1-1; D may be TRBD1 (6 bases). This CDR3 has 13 residues. Germline V gene lookup returns CDR1 SGHAT and CDR2 FQNNGV. Trimming pared 1 base from V and 4 bases from J, leaving 7 bases between. The CDR3 reads CASSLGTVTEAFF. CDR3 coding DNA: TGTGCCAGCAGCTTAGGGACAGTCACTGAAGCTTTCTTT.

The chain is built from TRBV4-1 and TRBJ2-7; D is perhaps TRBD1 or TRBD2 (6 bases each). Trimming left V 0 bases short and J 2 bases short, with 11 bases between. Germline values: CDR1 MGHRA, CDR2 YSYEKL. The CDR3 loop spans 15 amino acids. The CDR3 spells CASSQENREAYEQYF. The CDR3 nucleotides read TGCGCCAGCAGCCAAGAAAACAGGGAGGCCTACGAGCAGTACTTC.

J is TRBJ2-3 and V is TRBV10-1; no clear D gene. The ends were cut back, 8 bases at V and 0 bases at J, with 15 bases in the middle. Germline lookup yields CDR1 WNHNN and CDR2 SYGVQD (reference sequence). This CDR3 is built from 15 residues. The CDR3 sequence: CASRPDPPSTDTQYF. The CDR3 nucleotides read TGCGCCAGCCGGCCCGATCCTCCTAGCACAGATACGCAGTATTTT.

The chain links TRBV11-2 to TRBJ2-5; either TRBD1 or TRBD2 may supply D (6 bases each). Trimming left V 7 bases short and J 5 bases short, with 14 bases between. The germline V gene encodes CDR1 SGHAT and CDR2 FQNNGV. The CDR3 sequence is 13 residues long. CDR3: CASTKGGPETQYF. CDR3 DNA sequence: TGTGCCAGCACCAAAGGGGGGCCTGAGACCCAGTACTTC. The full variable domain, completed using reference TRBV11-2 and TRBJ2-5, is EAGVAQSPRYKIIEKRQSVAFWCNPISGHATLYWYQQILGQGPKLLIQFQNNGVVDDSQLPKDRFSAERLKGVDSTLKIQPAKLEDSAVYLCASTKGGPETQYFGPGTRLLVL.

The chain uses TRBV28 and TRBJ2-7; D gene uncertain. The CDR3 extends over 13 amino acids. Trimming left V 3 bases short and J 2 bases short, with 8 bases between. The germline CDR1 and CDR2 sequences are MDHEN and SYDVKM. In nucleotides, the CDR3 is TGTGCCAGCAGTTTTCCAGGAACCTACGAGCAGTACTTC. Amino acid sequence: CASSFPGTYEQYF. Filled out from reference TRBV28 and TRBJ2-7, the complete variable domain reads DVKVTQSSRYLVKRTGEKVFLECVQDMDHENMFWYRQDPGLGLRLIYFSYDVKMKEKGDIPEGYSVSREKKERFSLILESASTNQTSMYLCASSFPGTYEQYFGPGTRLTVT.

V usage is TRBV5-4 and J usage is TRBJ2-3, with 10 bases that match TRBD2. With 4 bases clipped from V and 5 bases from J, the junction kept 7 bases outside the gene matches. CDR3 length equals 15 residues. Germline assignment: CDR1 SGHNT and CDR2 YYREEE (reference sequence). The CDR3 here is CASSASGGALDTQYF. DNA of the CDR3: TGTGCCAGCAGCGCCAGCGGGGGGGCCTTAGATACGCAGTATTTT.

The V call is TRBV2, the J call TRBJ2-2, with D possibly matching TRBD1 (6 bases). This CDR3 region has 13 residues. Germline V lookup: CDR1 SNHLY, CDR2 FYNNEI. V was trimmed by 5 bases and J by 6 bases, leaving 10 bases between them. The CDR3 sequence: CASSFRQAGELFF. CDR3 nucleotides: TGTGCCAGCAGTTTCAGACAGGCCGGGGAGCTGTTTTTT.

V is TRBV27 and J is TRBJ2-7, with TRBD2 as a possible D gene (5 bases). CDR3 size: 15 residues. Trimming took 5 bases from V and 4 from J, leaving 18 bases between them. The germline V gene has CDR1 MNHEY and CDR2 SMNVEV (reference sequence). In DNA form, the CDR3 reads TGTGCCAGCAGTGAGGGAACCCAAGGTCTTTACGAGCAGTACTTC. Amino acid sequence: CASSEGTQGLYEQYF.

The chain carries TRBV9 and TRBJ2-7; D is undetermined. V was shortened by 0 bases and J by 1 base, with 8 bases between the two germline ends. Germline V CDR1 and CDR2: SGDLS, YYNGEE. The CDR3 runs 14 residues. CDR3 nucleotide sequence: TGTGCCAGCAGCGTAGGGGGTAGTTCCTACGAGCAGTACTTC. Residues: CASSVGGSSYEQYF.

This chain uses TRBV5-4 with TRBJ2-5; D gene unclear. Per the germline V gene, CDR1 is SGHNT and CDR2 is YYREEE (reference sequence). V was clipped by 0 bases and J by 4 bases, with 4 bases between them. The CDR3 spans 12 residues. CDR3 in DNA: TGTGCCAGCAGCTTGGAGGCAGAGACCCAGTACTTC. This encodes CASSLEAETQYF.

The V and J genes are TRBV7-8 and TRBJ1-3, with a possible D match to TRBD1 (6 bases). The CDR3 length is 15 residues. The ends were cut back, 2 bases at V and 2 bases at J, with 10 bases in the middle. Germline V CDR1 and CDR2: SGHVS, FQNEAQ. The DNA for the CDR3 is TGTGCCAGCAGCTTATGGTCAGGGGCTGGAAACACCATATATTTT. Protein: CASSLWSGAGNTIYF.

The genes are TRBV10-1 and TRBJ2-7; 10 bases are shared with TRBD2. The CDR3 runs to 17 residues. The germline gives CDR1 WNHNN, CDR2 SYGVQD (reference sequence). The V and J ends lost 0 bases and 1 base, in that order; junction bases with no gene match: 6. The CDR3 DNA reads as TGCGCCAGCAGTGAGTCAAGCGGGGGGGTTCAATCCTACGAGCAGTACTTC. Amino acids: CASSESSGGVQSYEQYF.

The rearrangement joins TRBV7-3 to TRBJ2-1; 7 bases align to TRBD2. This CDR3 contains 18 residues. Looked up from germline, CDR1 is SGHTA and CDR2 is FQGTGA. Unmatched junction bases numbered 10, after V lost 2 bases and J lost 0 bases. CDR3 nucleotide sequence: TGTGCCAGCAGCTTAGTTCCTAGCGGTTATAGCTCCTACAATGAGCAGTTCTTC. This encodes CASSLVPSGYSSYNEQFF.

V and J are TRBV5-1 and TRBJ2-3, with 15 bases fitting TRBD2. CDR1 is SGHRS, CDR2 YFSETQ, per germline. The CDR3 runs 15 residues. The junction had 1 base not matched to a gene; V was cut back by 3 bases and J by 5 bases. CDR3 protein: CASSSGLAGGDTQYF. For the CDR3, the DNA is TGCGCCAGCAGCTCGGGACTAGCGGGGGGAGATACGCAGTATTTT. Looking up the rest from reference TRBV5-1 and TRBJ2-3 gives the full variable domain: KAGVTQTPRYLIKTRGQQVTLSCSPISGHRSVSWYQQTPGQGLQFLFEYFSETQRNKGNFPGRFSGRQFSNSRSEMNVSTLELGDSALYLCASSSGLAGGDTQYFGPGTRLTVL.